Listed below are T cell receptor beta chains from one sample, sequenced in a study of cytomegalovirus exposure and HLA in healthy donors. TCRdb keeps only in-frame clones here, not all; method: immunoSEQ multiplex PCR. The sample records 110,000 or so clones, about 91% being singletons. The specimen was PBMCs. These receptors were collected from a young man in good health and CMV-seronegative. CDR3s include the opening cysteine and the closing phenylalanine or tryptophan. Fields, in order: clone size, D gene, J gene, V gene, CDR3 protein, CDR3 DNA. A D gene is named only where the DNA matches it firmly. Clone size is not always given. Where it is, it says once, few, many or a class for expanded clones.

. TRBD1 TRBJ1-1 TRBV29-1 CSASTQGDTEAFF TGCAGCGCCTCAACACAGGGGGACACTGAAGCTTTCTTT
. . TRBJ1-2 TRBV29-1 CSVAKTANYGYTF TGCAGCGTTGCGAAGACAGCTAACTATGGCTACACCTTC
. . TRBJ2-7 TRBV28 CASSLVALRDSYYEQYF TGTGCCAGCAGTTTAGTCGCACTACGGGACTCATACTACGAGCAGTACTTC
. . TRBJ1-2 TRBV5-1 CASSLGGSARGYTF TGCGCCAGCAGCTTGGGCGGGTCAGCGAGAGGCTACACCTTC
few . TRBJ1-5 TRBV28 CASTAGYQPQHF TGTGCCAGCACCGCGGGTTATCAGCCCCAGCATTTT
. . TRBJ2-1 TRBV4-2 CASSQDLTPGYNEQFF TGTGCCAGCAGCCAAGATTTAACCCCCGGCTACAATGAGCAGTTCTTC
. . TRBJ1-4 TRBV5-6 CASSLRGSTNEKLFF TGTGCCAGCAGCTTACGGGGTTCTACTAATGAAAAACTGTTTTTT
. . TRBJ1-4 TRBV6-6 CASSYEGRGEKLFF TGTGCCAGCAGTTACGAGGGAAGAGGGGAAAAACTGTTTTTT
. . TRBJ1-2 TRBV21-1 CASNQAYGYTF TGTGCCAGCAACCAGGCCTATGGCTACACCTTC
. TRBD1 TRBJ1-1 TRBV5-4 CASSPGQAVERGFF TGTGCCAGCAGCCCCGGACAGGCAGTTGAACGCGGTTTCTTT
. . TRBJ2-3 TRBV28 CASSPPPSTDTQYF TGTGCCAGCAGCCCCCCCCCTAGCACAGATACGCAGTATTTT
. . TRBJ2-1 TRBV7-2 CASTPLVGSYNEQFF TGTGCCAGCACCCCTCTTGTCGGCTCCTACAATGAGCAGTTCTTC
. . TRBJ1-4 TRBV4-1 CASSRAPLPFSANEKLFF TGCGCCAGCAGCCGAGCTCCCCTGCCGTTCTCGGCTAATGAAAAACTGTTTTTT
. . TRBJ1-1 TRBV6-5 CASSPVPGNTEAFF TGTGCCAGCAGCCCGGTTCCGGGGAACACTGAAGCTTTCTTT
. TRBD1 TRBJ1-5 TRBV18 CASSKGQGYNQPQHF TGTGCCAGCTCAAAAGGACAGGGTTACAATCAGCCCCAGCATTTT
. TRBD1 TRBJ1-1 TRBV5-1 CASSQGQGMTEAFF TGCGCCAGCAGCCAGGGACAGGGTATGACTGAAGCTTTCTTT
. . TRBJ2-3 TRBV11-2 CASSLVGGSTDTQYF TGTGCCAGCAGCTTAGTGGGCGGGAGCACAGATACGCAGTATTTT
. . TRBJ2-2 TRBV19 CASSSILTGLGSGELFF TGTGCCAGTAGTTCGATACTTACAGGGTTGGGGTCCGGGGAGCTGTTTTTT
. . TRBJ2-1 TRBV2 CATVGRAFVDEQFF TGTGCCACCGTCGGAAGAGCGTTTGTAGACGAGCAGTTCTTC
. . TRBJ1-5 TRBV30 CAWSVGTNQPQHF TGTGCCTGGAGTGTCGGGACTAATCAGCCCCAGCATTTT
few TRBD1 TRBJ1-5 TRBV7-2 CASSSGTGGNQPQHF TGTGCCAGCAGCTCCGGGACAGGGGGCAATCAGCCCCAGCATTTT
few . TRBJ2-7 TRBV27 CASSWQGREQYF TGTGCCAGCAGTTGGCAGGGGCGAGAGCAGTACTTC
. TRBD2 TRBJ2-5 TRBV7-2 CASRLAGGQQETQYF TGTGCCAGCAGGCTAGCGGGGGGACAACAAGAGACCCAGTACTTC
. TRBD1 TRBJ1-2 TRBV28 CASSLLIRGTGYGYTF TGTGCCAGCAGTTTGCTCATCAGGGGGACAGGGTATGGCTACACCTTC
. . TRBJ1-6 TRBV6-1 CASRAPGGVSPLHF TGTGCCAGCAGGGCCCCGGGGGGGGTTTCACCCCTCCACTTT